This T cell receptor (beta chain) was recovered during a study of cytomegalovirus exposure and HLA in healthy donors. V lost 6 bases to trimming and J lost 5 bases; unmatched junction nucleotides: 8. Germline V gene lookup returns CDR1 SNHLY and CDR2 FYNNEI. CDR3 length: 14 amino acids. Repertoires were generated with immunoSEQ multiplex PCR, while TCRdb's copy carries only in-frame clones and drops some. The profile shows fewer than 150,000 clones, about nine tenths of them singletons. Sequenced input: PBMCs. The rearrangement links TRBV2 to TRBJ1-1, with 8 bases lining up with TRBD1. This receptor was obtained from a man aged 25-40 years in good health and CMV-seronegative. CDR3 in DNA: TGTGCCAGCAGCGCGACAGGGGAGGTTACTGAAGCTTTCTTT. Protein sequence: CASSATGEVTEAFF.